One and the same sample provided the 15 T cell receptor beta chains below, sequenced in a study of blood T cells in healthy people across ages. A second PCR, run for roughly 6 to 11 cycles, used a sample-barcoded 5' primer plus a J-beta primer mix. Each CDR3 protein is one row after TCRdb ran MiXCR on the 5' RACE reads. The data contain approximately 360,000 distinct CDR3 sequences, roughly half of them singletons. Material for sequencing was blood. The receptors originated from a man aged 55 to 70 in good health.

The chain recombines TRBV3-1 with TRBJ2-5, with D hard to call. This CDR3 contains 15 residues. The V end was cut by 0 bases, the J end by 5 bases, with 13 bases between. The V gene's germline CDR1 is LGHDT and CDR2 YNNKEL (reference sequence). The CDR3 protein is CASSQDGNRVETQYF. The CDR3 DNA sequence: TGTGCCAGCAGCCAAGATGGTAATAGAGTGGAGACCCAGTACTTC.

The chain joins TRBV3-1 to TRBJ2-5, with unresolved D. With the DNA end fitting TRBJ2-7 better, the J assignment may be wrong. This CDR3 is built from 12 residues. Germline V gives CDR1 LGHDT, CDR2 YNNKEL (reference sequence). The CDR3 loop reads CASSQSQYEQYF. In DNA, the CDR3 is TGTGCCAGCAGCCAGTCTCAATACGAGCAGTACTTC.

V and J are TRBV9 and TRBJ2-5; 13 nucleotides match TRBD2. This CDR3 is built from 17 residues. In germline, CDR1 is SGDLS, CDR2 YYNGEE. V dropped 4 bases and J dropped 1; count of bases not matched to a gene: 7. The DNA of the CDR3 is TGTGCCAGCAGCCAACGACTAGCGGGGGGTCTCCAAGAGACCCAGTACTTC. It specifies CASSQRLAGGLQETQYF.

V gene TRBV6-6 combines with J gene TRBJ1-2, with a tentative D call TRBD1 (6 bases). Trimming removed 0 bases from V and 5 bases from J, with 7 bases in between. Germline V gene sequence: CDR1 MNHNY, CDR2 SVGAGI (reference sequence). CDR3 length equals 13 residues. Here the CDR3 DNA reads TGTGCCAGCAGTTACTCGAGGGGGTATGGCTACACCTTC. Protein product: CASSYSRGYGYTF.

This clonotype was seen ten or more times. The chain links TRBV29-1 to TRBJ2-7; tentative D call: TRBD1 (6 bases). Looked up from germline, CDR1 is SQVTM and CDR2 is ANQGSEA. This CDR3 has 12 amino acids. The V end lost 7 bases, the J end lost 4 bases, and 14 bases lay between the germline ends. The CDR3 nucleotides read TGCAGCGCCTTTACCAGGGGATACGAGCAGTACTTC. Residues: CSAFTRGYEQYF.

This clonotype came up once. This chain connects TRBV6-1 to TRBJ1-4; the match to TRBD1 covers 7 bases. This CDR3 comprises 16 residues. With V trimmed by 1 base and J by 2 bases, 4 bases remained unmatched. CDR1 is MNHNS and CDR2 is SASEGT in the germline V gene. The CDR3 nucleotides are TGTGCCAGCAGTGAAGGAACAGGGGCTACTAATGAAAAACTGTTTTTT. It specifies CASSEGTGATNEKLFF.

In this sample, this clonotype turned up a few times. This rearrangement joins TRBV13 to TRBJ2-4, with D perhaps TRBD1 (5 bases). From germline, CDR1 is PRHDT and CDR2 FYEKMQ (reference sequence). With 5 bases removed from V and 0 bases from J, the gap between germline ends came to 11 bases. The CDR3 runs 15 residues. The DNA for the CDR3 is TGTGCCAGCAGCCTACAGACAGTAGCCAAAAACATTCAGTACTTC. It encodes CASSLQTVAKNIQYF.

Concerning this clonotype itself: At one end, the junction sequence differs from germline, possibly due to a read error. This chain joins TRBV2 and TRBJ2-1; no clear D gene. The germline gives CDR1 SNHLY, CDR2 FYNNEI. CDR3 length: 13 amino acids. The CDR3, as DNA: TGTGCCTGCAGTGAAGTCTCGGGCAATGAGCAGTTCTTC. Protein sequence: CACSEVSGNEQFF. The full variable domain, rest sourced from reference TRBV2 and TRBJ2-1, is EPEVTQTPSHQVTQMGQEVILRCVPISNHLYFYWYRQILGQKVEFLVSFYNNEISEKSEIFDDQFSVERPDGSNFTLKIRSTKLEDSAMYFCACSEVSGNEQFFGPGTRLTVL.

This clonotype was detected only a few times. V gene TRBV24-1 combines with J gene TRBJ1-2, with D perhaps TRBD1 (5 bases). This CDR3 has 15 residues. V lost 3 bases, J lost 7 bases, and 17 bases lay in between. Germline-derived CDR1 and CDR2 are KGHDR and SFDVKD. The CDR3 protein is CATSDPGGTERGYTF. CDR3 coding DNA: TGTGCCACCAGTGATCCCGGCGGGACGGAACGTGGCTACACCTTC.

The V and J genes are TRBV12-3 or TRBV12-4 and TRBJ1-2; D unresolved. V was shortened by 7 bases and J by 4 bases, with 25 bases between the two germline ends. The CDR3 runs to 17 residues. CDR3 sequence reads: CASIISAQVGKAYGYTF. The CDR3 DNA reads as TGTGCCAGCATCATTTCGGCCCAGGTTGGGAAGGCCTATGGCTACACCTTC.

The chain is built from TRBV7-9 and TRBJ2-7; TRBD2 might be the D (6 bases). Trimming removed 3 bases from V and 10 bases from J, with 16 bases in between. Germline CDR1 reads SEHNR; CDR2 reads FQNEAQ (reference sequence). The CDR3 covers 13 residues. The CDR3 is CASSLGGSWDQYF. The CDR3 nucleotides are TGTGCCAGCAGCTTGGGAGGATCCTGGGACCAGTACTTC.

This clonotype was observed a single time. The CDR3 is CCQQIGPSYNEQFF. The DNA of the CDR3 is TGTTGCCAGCAAATCGGGCCCTCCTACAATGAGCAGTTCTTC. V usage is TRBV21-1 and J usage is TRBJ2-1; the D call of TRBD2 is as the table states it, not checked on the DNA. TRBV21-1 counts as a pseudogene. The CDR3 extends over 14 amino acids.

This clonotype was seen once. The chain is built from TRBV7-9 and TRBJ1-5, with D possibly matching TRBD1 (5 bases). CDR1 is SEHNR and CDR2 is FQNEAQ in the germline V gene (reference sequence). CDR3 size: 15 residues. Trimming removed 4 bases at V and 5 bases at J, with 15 bases between. CDR3 nucleotide sequence: TGTGCCAGCAGCTCCCAGGGTGGGCGCGATCAGCCCCAGCATTTT. This translates into CASSSQGGRDQPQHF.

The rearrangement links TRBV21-1 to TRBJ2-4; the listed D gene, TRBD1, was not tested against the DNA. TRBV21-1 corresponds to a pseudogene. The CDR3 is made up of 18 amino acids. This CDR3 reads CASRPGTGDLIAKNIQYF. In nucleotides, the CDR3 is TGTGCCAGCAGACCCGGGACAGGGGATTTAATAGCCAAAAACATTCAGTACTTC.

This clonotype was seen only a few times. This chain uses TRBV29-1 with TRBJ2-5; 8 nucleotides match TRBD1. This CDR3 comprises 12 residues. Looked up from germline, CDR1 is SQVTM and CDR2 is ANQGSEA. After removal of 6 bases from V and 5 bases from J, the junction contained 5 bases not matched to a gene. CDR3 nucleotides: TGCAGCGTGGGTCGACAGGGGGAGACCCAGTACTTC. It specifies CSVGRQGETQYF.